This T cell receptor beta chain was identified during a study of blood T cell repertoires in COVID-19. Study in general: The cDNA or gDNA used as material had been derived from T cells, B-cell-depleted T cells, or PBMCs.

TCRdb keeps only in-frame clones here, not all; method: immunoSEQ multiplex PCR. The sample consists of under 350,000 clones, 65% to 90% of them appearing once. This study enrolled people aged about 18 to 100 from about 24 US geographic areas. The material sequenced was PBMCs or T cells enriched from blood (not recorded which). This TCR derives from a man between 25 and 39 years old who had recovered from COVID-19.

The CDR3 protein is CASSPLGTGGDPGELFF. The CDR3 DNA reads as TGTGCCAGCTCACCACTCGGGACAGGGGGCGATCCCGGGGAGCTGTTTTTT. J is TRBJ2-2 and V is TRBV18; 12 nucleotides match TRBD1. The CDR3 is 17 residues long. With 1 base clipped from V and 6 bases from J, the junction kept 6 bases outside the gene matches. The germline CDR1 and CDR2 sequences are KGHSH and LQKENI.